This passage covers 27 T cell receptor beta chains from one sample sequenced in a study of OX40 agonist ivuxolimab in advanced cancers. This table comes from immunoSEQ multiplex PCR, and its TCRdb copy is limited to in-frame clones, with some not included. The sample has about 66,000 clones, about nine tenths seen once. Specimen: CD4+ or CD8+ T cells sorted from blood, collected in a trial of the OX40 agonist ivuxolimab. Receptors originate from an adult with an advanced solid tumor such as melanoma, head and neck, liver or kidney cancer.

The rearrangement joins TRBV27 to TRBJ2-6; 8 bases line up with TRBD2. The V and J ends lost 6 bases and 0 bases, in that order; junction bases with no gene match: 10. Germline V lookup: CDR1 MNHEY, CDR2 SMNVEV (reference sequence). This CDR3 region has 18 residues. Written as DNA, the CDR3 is TGTGCCAGCAGCAGAATCCTAGCGGGCTTCTCTGGGGCCAACGTCCTGACTTTC. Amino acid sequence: CASSRILAGFSGANVLTF. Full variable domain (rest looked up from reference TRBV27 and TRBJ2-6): EAQVTQNPRYLITVTGKKLTVTCSQNMNHEYMSWYRQDPGLGLRQIYYSMNVEVTDKGDVPEGYKVSRKEKRNFPLILESPSPNQTSLYFCASSRILAGFSGANVLTFGAGSRLTVL.

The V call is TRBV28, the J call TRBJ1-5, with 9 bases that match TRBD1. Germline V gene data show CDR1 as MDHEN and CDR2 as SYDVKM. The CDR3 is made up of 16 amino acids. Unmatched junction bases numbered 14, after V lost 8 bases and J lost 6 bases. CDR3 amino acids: CASQPPGQGLGQPQHF. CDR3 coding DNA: TGTGCCAGCCAACCCCCGGGACAGGGATTGGGTCAGCCCCAGCATTTT.

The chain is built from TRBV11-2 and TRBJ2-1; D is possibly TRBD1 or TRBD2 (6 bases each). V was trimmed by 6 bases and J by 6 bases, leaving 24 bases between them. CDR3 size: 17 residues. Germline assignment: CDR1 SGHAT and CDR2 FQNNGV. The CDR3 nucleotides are TGTGCCAGCAGTCCGCGGAACCAGAGGAAGGGGGGCAATGAGCAGTTCTTC. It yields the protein CASSPRNQRKGGNEQFF.

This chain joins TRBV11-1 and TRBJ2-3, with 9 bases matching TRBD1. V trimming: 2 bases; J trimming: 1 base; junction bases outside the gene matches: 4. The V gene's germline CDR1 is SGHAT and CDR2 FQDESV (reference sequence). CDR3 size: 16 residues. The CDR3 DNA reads TGTGCCAGCAGCTTAAGACAGGGGGGCGGCACAGATACGCAGTATTTT. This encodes CASSLRQGGGTDTQYF.

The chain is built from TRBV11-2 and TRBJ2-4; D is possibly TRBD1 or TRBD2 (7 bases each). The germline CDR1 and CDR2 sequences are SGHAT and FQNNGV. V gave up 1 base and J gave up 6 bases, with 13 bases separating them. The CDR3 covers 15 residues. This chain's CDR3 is CASSLVGGGSNIQYF. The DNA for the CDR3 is TGTGCCAGCAGCTTAGTGGGAGGGGGCTCAAACATTCAGTACTTC.

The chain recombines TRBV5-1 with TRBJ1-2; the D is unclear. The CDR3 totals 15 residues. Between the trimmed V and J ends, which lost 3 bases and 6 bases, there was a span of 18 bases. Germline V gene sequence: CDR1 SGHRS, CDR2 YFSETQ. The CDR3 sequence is CASSWNPDRFDGYTF. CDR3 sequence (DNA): TGCGCCAGCAGCTGGAACCCCGATCGTTTTGATGGCTACACCTTC. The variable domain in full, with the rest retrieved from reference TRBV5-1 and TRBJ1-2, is KAGVTQTPRYLIKTRGQQVTLSCSPISGHRSVSWYQQTPGQGLQFLFEYFSETQRNKGNFPGRFSGRQFSNSRSEMNVSTLELGDSALYLCASSWNPDRFDGYTFGSGTRLTVV.

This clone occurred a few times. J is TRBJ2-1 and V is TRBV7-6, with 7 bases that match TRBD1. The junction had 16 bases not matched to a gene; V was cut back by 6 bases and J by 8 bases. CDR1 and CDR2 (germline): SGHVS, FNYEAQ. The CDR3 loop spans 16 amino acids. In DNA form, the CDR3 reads TGTGCCAGCAGGTCCTCCGGGACAGCGAATGTGGATGAGCAGTTCTTC. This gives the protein CASRSSGTANVDEQFF.

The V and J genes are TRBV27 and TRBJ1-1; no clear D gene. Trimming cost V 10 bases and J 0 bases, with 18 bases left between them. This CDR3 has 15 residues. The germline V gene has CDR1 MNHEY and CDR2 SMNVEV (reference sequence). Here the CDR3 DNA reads TGTGCCACCGCGCCCGGTTCCATCATGAACACTGAAGCTTTCTTT. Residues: CATAPGSIMNTEAFF.

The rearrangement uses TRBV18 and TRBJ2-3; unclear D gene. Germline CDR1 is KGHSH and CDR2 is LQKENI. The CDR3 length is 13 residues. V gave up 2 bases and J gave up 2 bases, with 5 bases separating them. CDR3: CASSPGATDTQYF. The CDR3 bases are TGTGCCAGCTCACCAGGAGCCACAGATACGCAGTATTTT.

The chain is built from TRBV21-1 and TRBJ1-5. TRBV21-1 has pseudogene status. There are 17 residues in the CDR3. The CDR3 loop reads CASWAGTELYSNQPQHF. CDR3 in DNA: TGTGCCAGCTGGGCCGGGACCGAATTATATAGCAATCAGCCCCAGCATTTT.

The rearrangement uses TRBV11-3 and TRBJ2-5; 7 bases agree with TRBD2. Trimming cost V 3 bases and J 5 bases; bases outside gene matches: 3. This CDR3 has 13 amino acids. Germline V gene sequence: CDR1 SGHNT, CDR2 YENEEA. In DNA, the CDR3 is TGTGCCAGCAGCTTCGGACTAGTCGAGACCCAGTACTTC. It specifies CASSFGLVETQYF.

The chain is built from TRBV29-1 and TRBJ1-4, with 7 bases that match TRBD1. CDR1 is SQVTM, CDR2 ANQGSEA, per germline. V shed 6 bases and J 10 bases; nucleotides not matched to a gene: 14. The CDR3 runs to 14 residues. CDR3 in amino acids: CSVRQGASPGKLFF. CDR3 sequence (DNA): TGCAGCGTGAGACAGGGCGCTTCCCCGGGAAAACTGTTTTTT.

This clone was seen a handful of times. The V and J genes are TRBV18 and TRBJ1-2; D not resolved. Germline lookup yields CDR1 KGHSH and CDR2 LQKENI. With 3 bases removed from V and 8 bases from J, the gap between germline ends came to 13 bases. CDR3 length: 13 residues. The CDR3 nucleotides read TGTGCCAGCTCACCCACAGTCACCATAGGCTACACCTTC. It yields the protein CASSPTVTIGYTF.

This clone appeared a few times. CDR3 in amino acids: CASSMPQGSTEAFF. CDR3 DNA sequence: TGTGCCAGTAGTATGCCGCAGGGGTCCACTGAAGCTTTCTTT. The rearrangement links TRBV19 to TRBJ1-1; weak D call: TRBD1 (6 bases). Germline lookup yields CDR1 LNHDA and CDR2 SQIVND (reference sequence). V was cut by 3 bases and J by 4 bases, with 12 bases left in between. The CDR3 totals 14 residues.

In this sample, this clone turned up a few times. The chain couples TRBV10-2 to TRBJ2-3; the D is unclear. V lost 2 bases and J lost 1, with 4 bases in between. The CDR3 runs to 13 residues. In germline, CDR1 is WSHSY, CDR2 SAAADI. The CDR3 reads CASSEQGTDTQYF. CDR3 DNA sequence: TGCGCCAGCAGTGAGCAGGGCACAGATACGCAGTATTTT.

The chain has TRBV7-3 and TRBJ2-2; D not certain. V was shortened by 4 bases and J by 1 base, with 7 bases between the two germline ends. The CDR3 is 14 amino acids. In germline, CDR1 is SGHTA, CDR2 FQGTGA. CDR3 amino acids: CASSSTGNTGELFF. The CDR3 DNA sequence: TGTGCCAGCAGCTCTACGGGGAACACCGGGGAGCTGTTTTTT.

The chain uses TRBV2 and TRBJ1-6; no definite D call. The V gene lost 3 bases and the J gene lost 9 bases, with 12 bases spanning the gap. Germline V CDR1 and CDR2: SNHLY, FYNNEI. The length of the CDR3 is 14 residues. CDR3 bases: TGTGCCAGCAGTGATACAAGGCTACCTTCACCCCTCCACTTT. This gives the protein CASSDTRLPSPLHF.

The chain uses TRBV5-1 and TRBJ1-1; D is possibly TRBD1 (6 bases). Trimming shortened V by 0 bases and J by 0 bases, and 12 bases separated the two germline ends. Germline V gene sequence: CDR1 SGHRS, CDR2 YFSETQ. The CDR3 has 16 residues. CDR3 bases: TGCGCCAGCAGCTTGGCGACGGACAGTCTGAACACTGAAGCTTTCTTT. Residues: CASSLATDSLNTEAFF.

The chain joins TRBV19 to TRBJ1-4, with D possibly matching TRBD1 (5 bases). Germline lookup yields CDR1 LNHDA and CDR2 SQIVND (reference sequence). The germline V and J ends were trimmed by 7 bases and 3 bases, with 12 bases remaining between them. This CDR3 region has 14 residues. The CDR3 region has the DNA TGTGCCAGTACACAGGAATACGCTAATGAAAAACTGTTTTTT. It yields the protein CASTQEYANEKLFF.

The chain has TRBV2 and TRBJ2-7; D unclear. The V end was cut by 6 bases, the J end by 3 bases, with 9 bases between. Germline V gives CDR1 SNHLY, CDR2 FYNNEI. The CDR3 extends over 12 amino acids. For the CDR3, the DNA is TGTGCCAGCAGGACGGTTAACTACGAGCAGTACTTC. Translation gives CASRTVNYEQYF.

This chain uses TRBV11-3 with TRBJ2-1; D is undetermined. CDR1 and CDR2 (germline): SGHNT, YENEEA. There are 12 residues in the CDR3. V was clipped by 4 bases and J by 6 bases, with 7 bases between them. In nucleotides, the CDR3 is TGTGCCAGCAGCTCCTCATCCAATGAGCAGTTCTTC. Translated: CASSSSSNEQFF. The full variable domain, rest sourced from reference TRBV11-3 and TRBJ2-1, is EAGVVQSPRYKIIEKKQPVAFWCNPISGHNTLYWYLQNLGQGPELLIRYENEEAVDDSQLPKDRFSAERLKGVDSTLKIQPAELGDSAVYLCASSSSSNEQFFGPGTRLTVL.

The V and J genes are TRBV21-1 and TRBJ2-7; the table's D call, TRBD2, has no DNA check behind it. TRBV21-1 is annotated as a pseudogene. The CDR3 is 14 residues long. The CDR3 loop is CASRGAGFEYEQYF. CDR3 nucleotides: TGTGCCAGCAGGGGAGCGGGATTCGAGTACGAGCAGTACTTC.

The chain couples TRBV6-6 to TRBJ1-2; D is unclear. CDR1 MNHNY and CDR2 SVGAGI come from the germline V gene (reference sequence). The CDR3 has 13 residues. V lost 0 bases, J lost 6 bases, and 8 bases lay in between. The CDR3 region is CASSYSGVNGYTF. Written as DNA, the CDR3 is TGTGCCAGCAGTTACTCGGGTGTCAATGGCTACACCTTC.

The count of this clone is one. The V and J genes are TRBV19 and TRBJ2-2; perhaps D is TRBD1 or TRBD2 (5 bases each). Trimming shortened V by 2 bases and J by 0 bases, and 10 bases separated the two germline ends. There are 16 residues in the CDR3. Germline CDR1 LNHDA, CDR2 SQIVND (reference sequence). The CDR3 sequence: CASSIFGGANTGELFF. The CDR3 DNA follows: TGTGCCAGTAGTATATTTGGGGGAGCGAACACCGGGGAGCTGTTTTTT.

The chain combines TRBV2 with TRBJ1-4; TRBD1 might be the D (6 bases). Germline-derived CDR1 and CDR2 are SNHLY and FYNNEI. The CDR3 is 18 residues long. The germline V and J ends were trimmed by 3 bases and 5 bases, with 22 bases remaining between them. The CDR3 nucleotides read TGTGCCAGCAGTGATTTGGAGGCAGGGAGGGGGTGGAATGAAAAACTGTTTTTT. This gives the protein CASSDLEAGRGWNEKLFF.

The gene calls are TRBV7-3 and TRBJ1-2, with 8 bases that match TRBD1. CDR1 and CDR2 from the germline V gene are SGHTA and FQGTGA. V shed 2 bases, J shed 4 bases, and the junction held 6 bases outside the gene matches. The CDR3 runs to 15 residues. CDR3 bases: TGTGCCAGCAGCTTATCCGGGACAGGCCCCTATGGCTACACCTTC. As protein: CASSLSGTGPYGYTF.

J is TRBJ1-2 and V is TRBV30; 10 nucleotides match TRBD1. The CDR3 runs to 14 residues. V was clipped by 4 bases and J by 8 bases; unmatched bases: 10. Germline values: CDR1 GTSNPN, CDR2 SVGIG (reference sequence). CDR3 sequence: CAWTQDRGVGGYTF. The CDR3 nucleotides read TGTGCCTGGACCCAGGACAGGGGGGTTGGGGGCTACACCTTC.